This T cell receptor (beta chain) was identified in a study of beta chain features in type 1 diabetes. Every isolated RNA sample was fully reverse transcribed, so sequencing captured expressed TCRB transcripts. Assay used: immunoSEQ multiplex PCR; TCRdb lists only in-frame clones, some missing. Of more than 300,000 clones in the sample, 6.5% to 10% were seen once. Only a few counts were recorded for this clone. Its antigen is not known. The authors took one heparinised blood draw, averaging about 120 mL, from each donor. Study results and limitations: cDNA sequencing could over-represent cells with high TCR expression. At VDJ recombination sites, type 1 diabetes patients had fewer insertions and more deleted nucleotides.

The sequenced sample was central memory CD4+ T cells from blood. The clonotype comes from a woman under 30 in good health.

The CDR3 here is CASSRGQVDSPLHF. CDR3 in DNA: TGTGCCAGCTCACGAGGACAGGTCGATTCACCCCTCCACTTT. J is TRBJ1-6 and V is TRBV18; 7 positions match TRBD1. Germline V lookup: CDR1 KGHSH, CDR2 LQKENI. This CDR3 spans 14 amino acids. The ends lost 4 bases at V and 8 bases at J; junction bases unmatched: 5.